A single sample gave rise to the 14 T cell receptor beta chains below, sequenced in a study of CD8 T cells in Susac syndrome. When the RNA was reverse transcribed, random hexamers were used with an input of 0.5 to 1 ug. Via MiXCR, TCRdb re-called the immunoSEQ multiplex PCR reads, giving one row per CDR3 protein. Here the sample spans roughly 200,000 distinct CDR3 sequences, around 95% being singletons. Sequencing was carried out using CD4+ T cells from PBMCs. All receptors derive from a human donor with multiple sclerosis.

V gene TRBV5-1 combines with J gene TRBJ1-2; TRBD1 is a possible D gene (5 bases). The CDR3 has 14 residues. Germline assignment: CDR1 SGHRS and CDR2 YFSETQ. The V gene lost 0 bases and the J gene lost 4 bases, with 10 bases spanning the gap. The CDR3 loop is CASSLGQNSYGYTF. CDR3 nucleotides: TGCGCCAGCAGCTTGGGACAGAACTCCTATGGCTACACCTTC.

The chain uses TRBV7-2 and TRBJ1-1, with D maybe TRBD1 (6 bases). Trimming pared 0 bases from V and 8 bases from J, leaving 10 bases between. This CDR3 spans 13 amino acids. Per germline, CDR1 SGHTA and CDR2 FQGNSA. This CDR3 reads CASSLAPDREAFF. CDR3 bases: TGTGCCAGCAGCTTAGCCCCCGACAGGGAAGCTTTCTTT.

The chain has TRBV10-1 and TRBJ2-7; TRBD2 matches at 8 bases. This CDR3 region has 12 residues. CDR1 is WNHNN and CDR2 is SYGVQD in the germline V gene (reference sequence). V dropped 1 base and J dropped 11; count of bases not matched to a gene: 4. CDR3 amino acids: CASSELGGGKYF. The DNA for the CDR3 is TGCGCCAGCAGTGAGTTGGGCGGGGGGAAGTACTTC.

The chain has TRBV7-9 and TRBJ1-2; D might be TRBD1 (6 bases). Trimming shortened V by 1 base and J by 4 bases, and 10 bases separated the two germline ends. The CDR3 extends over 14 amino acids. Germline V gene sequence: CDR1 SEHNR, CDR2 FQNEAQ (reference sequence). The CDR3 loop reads CASSLGQGFYGYTF. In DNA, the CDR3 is TGTGCCAGCAGCTTAGGGCAGGGGTTCTATGGCTACACCTTC.

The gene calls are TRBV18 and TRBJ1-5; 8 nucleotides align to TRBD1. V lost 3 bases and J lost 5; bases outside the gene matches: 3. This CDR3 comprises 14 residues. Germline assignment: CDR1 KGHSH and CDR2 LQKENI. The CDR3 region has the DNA TGTGCCAGCTCACCCGGACAGGGATATCAGCCCCAGCATTTT. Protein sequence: CASSPGQGYQPQHF.

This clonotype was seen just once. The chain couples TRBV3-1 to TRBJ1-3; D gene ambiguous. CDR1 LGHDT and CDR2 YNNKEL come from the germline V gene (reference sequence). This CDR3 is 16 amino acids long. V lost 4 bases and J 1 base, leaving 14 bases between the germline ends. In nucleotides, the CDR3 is TGTGCCAGCAGCCGGGCAGCGCTAACTTCTGGAAACACCATATATTTT. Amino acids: CASSRAALTSGNTIYF.

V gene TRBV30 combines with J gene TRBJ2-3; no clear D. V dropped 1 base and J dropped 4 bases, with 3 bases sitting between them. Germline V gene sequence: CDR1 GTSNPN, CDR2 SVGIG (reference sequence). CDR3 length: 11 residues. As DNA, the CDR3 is TGTGCCTGGAGTGGTGCAGATACGCAGTATTTT. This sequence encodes CAWSGADTQYF.

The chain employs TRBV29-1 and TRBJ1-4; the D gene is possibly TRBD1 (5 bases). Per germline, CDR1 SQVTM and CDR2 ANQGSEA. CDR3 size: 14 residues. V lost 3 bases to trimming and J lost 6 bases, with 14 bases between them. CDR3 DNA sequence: TGCAGCGTTGAGTCGGGGCAGGGAGATGAAAAACTGTTTTTT. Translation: CSVESGQGDEKLFF.

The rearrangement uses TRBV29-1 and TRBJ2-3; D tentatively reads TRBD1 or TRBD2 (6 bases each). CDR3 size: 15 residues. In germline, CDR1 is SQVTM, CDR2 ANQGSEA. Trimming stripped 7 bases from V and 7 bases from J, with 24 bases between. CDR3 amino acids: CSAVPGGSRQNTQYF. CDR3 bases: TGCAGCGCCGTTCCCGGGGGCTCCCGGCAGAATACGCAGTATTTT.

The CDR3 loop is CAWSVGGGVYNEQFF. The CDR3 nucleotides are TGTGCCTGGAGTGTAGGAGGGGGGGTGTACAATGAGCAGTTCTTC. The gene calls are TRBV30 and TRBJ2-1, with TRBD2 as a possible D gene (7 bases). The CDR3 is 15 residues long. Germline V lookup: CDR1 GTSNPN, CDR2 SVGIG (reference sequence). V lost 0 bases and J lost 4, with 13 bases in between.

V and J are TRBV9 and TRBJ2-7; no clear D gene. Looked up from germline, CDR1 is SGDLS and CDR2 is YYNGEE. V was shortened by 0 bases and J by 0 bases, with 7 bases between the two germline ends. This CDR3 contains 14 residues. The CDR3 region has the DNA TGTGCCAGCAGCGTAGAGTGGAGCTCCTACGAGCAGTACTTC. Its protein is CASSVEWSSYEQYF.

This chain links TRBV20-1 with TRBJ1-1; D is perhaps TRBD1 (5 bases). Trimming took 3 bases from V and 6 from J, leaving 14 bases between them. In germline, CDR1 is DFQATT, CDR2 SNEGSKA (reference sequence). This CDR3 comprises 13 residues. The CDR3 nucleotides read TGCAGTGCTAGTGATCCAGGGTATTCTGAAGCTTTCTTT. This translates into CSASDPGYSEAFF.

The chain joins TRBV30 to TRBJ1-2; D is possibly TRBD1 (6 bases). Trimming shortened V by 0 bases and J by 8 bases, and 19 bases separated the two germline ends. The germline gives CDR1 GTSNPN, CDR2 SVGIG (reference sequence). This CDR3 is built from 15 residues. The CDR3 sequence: CAWSVGGGTLPGYTF. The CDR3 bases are TGTGCCTGGAGTGTAGGGGGAGGGACCCTCCCGGGCTACACCTTC.

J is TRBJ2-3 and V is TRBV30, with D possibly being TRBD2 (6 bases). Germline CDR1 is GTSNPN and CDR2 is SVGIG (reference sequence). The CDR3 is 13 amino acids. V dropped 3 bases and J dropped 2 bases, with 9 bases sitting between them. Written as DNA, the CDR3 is TGTGCCTGGAGGCGGGGAACCACAGATACGCAGTATTTT. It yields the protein CAWRRGTTDTQYF. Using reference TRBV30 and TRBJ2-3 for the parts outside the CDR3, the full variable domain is SQTIHQWPATLVQPVGSPLSLECTVEGTSNPNLYWYRQAAGRGLQLLFYSVGIGQISSEVPQNLSASRPQDRQFILSSKKLLLSDSGFYLCAWRRGTTDTQYFGPGTRLTVL.